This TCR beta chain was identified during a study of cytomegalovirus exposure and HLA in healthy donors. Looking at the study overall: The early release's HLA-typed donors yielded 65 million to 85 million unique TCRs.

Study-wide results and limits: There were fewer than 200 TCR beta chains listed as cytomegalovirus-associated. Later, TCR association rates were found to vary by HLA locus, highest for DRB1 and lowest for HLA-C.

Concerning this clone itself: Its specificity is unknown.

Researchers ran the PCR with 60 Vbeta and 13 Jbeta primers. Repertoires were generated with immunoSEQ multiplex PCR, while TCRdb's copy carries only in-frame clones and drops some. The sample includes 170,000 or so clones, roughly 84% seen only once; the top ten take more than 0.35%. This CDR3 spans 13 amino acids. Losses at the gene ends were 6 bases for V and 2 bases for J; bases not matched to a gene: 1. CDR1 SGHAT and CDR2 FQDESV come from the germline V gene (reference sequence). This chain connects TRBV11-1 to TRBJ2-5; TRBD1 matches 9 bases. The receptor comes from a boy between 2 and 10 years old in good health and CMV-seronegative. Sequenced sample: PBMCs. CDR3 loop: CASRGTGQETQYF. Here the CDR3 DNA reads TGTGCCAGCAGGGGGACAGGGCAAGAGACCCAGTACTTC.